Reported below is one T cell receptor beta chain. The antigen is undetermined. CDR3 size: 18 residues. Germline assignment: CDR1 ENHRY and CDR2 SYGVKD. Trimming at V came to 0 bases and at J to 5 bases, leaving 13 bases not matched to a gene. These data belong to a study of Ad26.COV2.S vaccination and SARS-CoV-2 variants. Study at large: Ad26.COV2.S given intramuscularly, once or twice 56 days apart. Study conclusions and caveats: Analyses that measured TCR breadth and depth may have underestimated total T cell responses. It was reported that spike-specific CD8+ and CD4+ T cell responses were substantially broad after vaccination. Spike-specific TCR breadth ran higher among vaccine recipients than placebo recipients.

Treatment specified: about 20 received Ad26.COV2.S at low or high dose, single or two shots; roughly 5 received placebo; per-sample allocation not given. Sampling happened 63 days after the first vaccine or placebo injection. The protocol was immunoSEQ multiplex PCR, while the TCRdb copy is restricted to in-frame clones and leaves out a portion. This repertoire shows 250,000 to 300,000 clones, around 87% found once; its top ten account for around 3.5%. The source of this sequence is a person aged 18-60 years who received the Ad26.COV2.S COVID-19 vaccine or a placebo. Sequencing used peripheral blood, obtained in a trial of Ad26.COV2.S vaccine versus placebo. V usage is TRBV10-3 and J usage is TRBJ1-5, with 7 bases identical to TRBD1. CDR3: CAISESRFGQAQYQPQHF. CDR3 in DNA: TGTGCCATCAGTGAGTCGAGGTTTGGACAGGCGCAATATCAGCCCCAGCATTTT.